This TCR beta chain comes out of a study of blood T cells in healthy people across ages. The overall study: For every two T cells, template switching captured about one barcoded beta molecule.

With each sample, at least 5 micrograms of total RNA were extracted. Overall study results and limits: Observed TCR beta diversity per million T cells went down as age went up. This fall followed a roughly linear course with age. The long-lived group displayed more naive CD4+ cells, plus higher diversity, than the aged donors did.

After removal of 1 base from V and 11 bases from J, the junction contained 11 bases not matched to a gene. This CDR3 region has 15 residues. The germline V gene encodes CDR1 DFQATT and CDR2 SNEGSKA (reference sequence). The authors ran a second PCR of about 6 to 11 cycles using a sample-barcoded 5' primer and a J-beta primer mix. In TCRdb, the 5' RACE reads were re-called with MiXCR into one record per CDR3 protein. The table records fewer than 2,000,000 distinct CDR3 sequences, about two fifths of them present only once. With respect to this clonotype: Its cognate antigen is unknown.

The sample consisted of blood. The clonotype was recovered from a human donor in good health. V is TRBV20-1 and J is TRBJ2-5, with TRBD2 matching 12 bases. CDR3 region: CSARGTSGDLGEQYF. The CDR3 DNA reads TGCAGTGCTAGAGGGACTAGCGGGGATCTCGGTGAGCAGTACTTC.